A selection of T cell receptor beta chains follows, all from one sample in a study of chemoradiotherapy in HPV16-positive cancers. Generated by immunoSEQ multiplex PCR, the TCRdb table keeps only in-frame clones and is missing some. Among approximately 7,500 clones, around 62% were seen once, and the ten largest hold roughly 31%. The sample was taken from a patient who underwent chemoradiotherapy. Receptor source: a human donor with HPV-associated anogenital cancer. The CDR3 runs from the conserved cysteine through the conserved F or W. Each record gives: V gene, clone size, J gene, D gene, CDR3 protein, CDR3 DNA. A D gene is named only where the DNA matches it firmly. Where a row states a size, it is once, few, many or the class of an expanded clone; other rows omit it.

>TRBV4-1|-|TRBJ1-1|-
CASSQAGNLLAFF
TGCGCCAGCAGCCAAGCGGGGAATTTGTTAGCTTTCTTT
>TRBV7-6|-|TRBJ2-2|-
CASSSRPGAGTGELFF
TGTGCCAGCAGCTCTAGACCGGGGGCTGGCACCGGGGAGCTGTTTTTT
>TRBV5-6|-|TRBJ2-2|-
CASSLLRPNTGELFF
TGTGCCAGCAGCCTTCTTCGGCCAAACACCGGGGAGCTGTTTTTT
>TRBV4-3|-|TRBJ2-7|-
CASSLSTGNYEQYF
TGCGCCAGCAGCCTTAGTACAGGGAACTACGAGCAGTACTTC
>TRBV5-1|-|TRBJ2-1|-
CASSLTGGFEQFF
TGCGCCAGCAGCCTAACTGGAGGATTTGAGCAGTTCTTC
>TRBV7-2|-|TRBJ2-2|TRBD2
CASRVIAGGGTGELFF
TGTGCCAGCAGGGTTATAGCGGGAGGAGGCACCGGGGAGCTGTTTTTT
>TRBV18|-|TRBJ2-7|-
CASRGTLAYEQYF
TGTGCCAGCCGCGGGACCCTAGCCTACGAGCAGTACTTC
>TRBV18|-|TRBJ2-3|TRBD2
CASSPGTSGGSTDTQYF
TGTGCCAGCTCCCCCGGGACTAGCGGGGGGTCAACAGATACGCAGTATTTT
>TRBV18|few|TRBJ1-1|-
CASSPREAFF
TGTGCCAGCTCACCACGCGAAGCTTTCTTT
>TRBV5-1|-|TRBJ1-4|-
CASSLDGLMNEKLFF
TGCGCCAGCAGCTTGGATGGACTGATGAATGAAAAACTGTTTTTT
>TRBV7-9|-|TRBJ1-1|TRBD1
CASSLALGQGAWNTEAFF
TGTGCCAGCAGCTTAGCGCTAGGACAGGGGGCTTGGAACACTGAAGCTTTCTTT
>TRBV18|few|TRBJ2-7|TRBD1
CASSPGQGAIYEQYF
TGTGCCAGCTCGCCGGGACAGGGGGCAATCTACGAGCAGTACTTC
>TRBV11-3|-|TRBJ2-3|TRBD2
CASSWFAGGSTDTQYF
TGTGCCAGCAGCTGGTTCGCGGGGGGGAGCACAGATACGCAGTATTTT
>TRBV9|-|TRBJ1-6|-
CASSPQGRVNNSPLHF
TGTGCCAGCAGCCCCCAGGGGCGCGTAAATAATTCACCCCTCCACTTT
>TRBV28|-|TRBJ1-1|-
CASSSPMTEAFF
TGTGCCAGCAGTTCCCCCATGACTGAAGCTTTCTTT
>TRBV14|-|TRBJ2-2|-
CASSQVRTVTGELFF
TGTGCCAGCAGCCAAGTAAGGACAGTAACCGGGGAGCTGTTTTTT
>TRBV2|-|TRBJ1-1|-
CASSGQAMGTEAFF
TGTGCCAGCAGCGGGCAGGCCATGGGCACTGAAGCTTTCTTT
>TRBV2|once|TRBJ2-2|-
CASSHPTGDTGELFF
TGTGCCAGCAGTCACCCGACAGGAGACACCGGGGAGCTGTTTTTT
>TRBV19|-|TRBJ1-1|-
CASSPVGHTNTEAFF
TGTGCCAGTAGTCCCGTGGGACACACCAACACTGAAGCTTTCTTT
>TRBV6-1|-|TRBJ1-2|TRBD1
CASGDWGRGYGYTF
TGTGCCAGCGGGGATTGGGGCAGGGGGTACGGCTACACCTTC
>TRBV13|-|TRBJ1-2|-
CASSFWENYGYTF
TGTGCCAGCAGCTTTTGGGAAAACTATGGCTACACCTTC
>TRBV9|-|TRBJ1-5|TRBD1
CASSVDGDRDWPQHF
TGTGCCAGCAGCGTAGATGGGGACAGGGACTGGCCCCAGCATTTT
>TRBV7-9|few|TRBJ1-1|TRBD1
CASSLRGEAFF
TGTGCCAGCAGCCTCAGGGGGGAAGCTTTCTTT
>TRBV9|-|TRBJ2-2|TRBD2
CASSAAGVGGELFF
TGTGCCAGCAGCGCAGCGGGAGTTGGCGGGGAGCTGTTTTTT
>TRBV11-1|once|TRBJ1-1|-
CASSRQPTNTEAFF
TGTGCCAGCAGCCGACAGCCGACGAACACTGAAGCTTTCTTT
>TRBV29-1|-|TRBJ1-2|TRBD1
CSVRTGGDYGYTF
TGCAGCGTTAGAACAGGGGGCGACTATGGCTACACCTTC
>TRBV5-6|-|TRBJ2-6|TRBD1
CASSLDRGSFGANVLTF
TGTGCCAGCAGCCTGGACAGGGGCTCATTTGGGGCCAACGTCCTGACTTTC
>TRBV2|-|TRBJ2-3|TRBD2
CARSLGLEGRQYF
TGTGCCAGATCACTTGGACTAGAAGGACGCCAGTATTTT
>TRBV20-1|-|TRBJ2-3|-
CSGGAGDTQYF
TGCAGTGGGGGGGCGGGGGATACGCAGTATTTT
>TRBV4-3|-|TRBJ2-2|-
CASSRHRDAGELFF
TGCGCCAGCAGCCGCCACAGGGACGCCGGGGAGCTGTTTTTT
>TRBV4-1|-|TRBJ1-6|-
CASSQDTGASLNSPLHF
TGCGCCAGCAGCCAAGATACCGGGGCCAGCTTAAATTCACCCCTCCACTTT
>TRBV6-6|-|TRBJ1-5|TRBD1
CASRDGTGGATPQHF
TGTGCCAGCAGAGACGGGACAGGTGGAGCTACGCCCCAGCATTTT
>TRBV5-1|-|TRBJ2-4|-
CASSHGTTAGNIQYF
TGCGCCAGCTCCCACGGGACAACCGCCGGAAACATTCAGTACTTC
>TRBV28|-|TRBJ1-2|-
CASSFGRDYGYTF
TGTGCCAGCAGTTTCGGCAGGGACTATGGCTACACCTTC
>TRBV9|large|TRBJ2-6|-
CASSPLGGAGANVLTF
TGTGCCAGCAGCCCCTTGGGGGGAGCTGGGGCCAACGTCCTGACTTTC
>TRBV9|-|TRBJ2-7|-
CASSPSLGGNVYEQYF
TGTGCCAGCAGCCCATCCCTAGGTGGTAACGTCTACGAGCAGTACTTC
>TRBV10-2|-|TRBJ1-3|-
CASSESPTGTGNTIYF
TGCGCCAGCAGTGAGTCACCGACGGGGACTGGAAACACCATATATTTT
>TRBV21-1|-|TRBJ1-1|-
CASSSGNQGEICDTEAFF
TGTGCCAGCAGCTCTGGGAACCAGGGGGAGATTTGCGACACTGAAGCTTTCTTT
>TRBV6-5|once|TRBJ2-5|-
CASSYLGGGETQYF
TGTGCCAGCAGTTATTTGGGGGGCGGAGAGACCCAGTACTTC
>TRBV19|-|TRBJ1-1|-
CASSIQVGATEAFF
TGTGCCAGTAGTATTCAGGTGGGGGCCACTGAAGCTTTCTTT
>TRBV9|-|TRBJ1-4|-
CAGGGNEKLFF
TGTGCCGGGGGGGGGAATGAAAAACTGTTTTTT
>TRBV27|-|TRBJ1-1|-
CASSSYRVIQTIGAFF
TGTGCCAGCAGTTCCTACAGGGTAATACAAACAATCGGAGCTTTCTTT
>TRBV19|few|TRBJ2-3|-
CASAAGTGNTDTQYF
TGTGCCAGTGCGGCCGGGACGGGTAACACAGATACGCAGTATTTT
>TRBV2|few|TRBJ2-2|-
CASSESGTGELFF
TGTGCCAGCAGTGAATCGGGGACCGGGGAGCTGTTTTTT
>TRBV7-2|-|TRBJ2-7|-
CASSLRTTIPHEQYF
TGTGCCAGCAGCTTAAGGACGACCATCCCCCACGAGCAGTACTTC
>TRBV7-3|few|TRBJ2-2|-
CASSRQGRGTGELFF
TGTGCCAGCAGCCGACAAGGTCGAGGGACCGGGGAGCTGTTTTTT
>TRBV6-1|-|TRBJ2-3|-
CASRWTVQDTQYF
TGTGCCAGCAGGTGGACAGTGCAAGATACGCAGTATTTT
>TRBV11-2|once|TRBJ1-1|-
CASRGGREAFF
TGTGCCAGTAGGGGTGGTAGGGAAGCTTTCTTT
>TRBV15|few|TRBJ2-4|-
CATSRVDGDIQYF
TGTGCCACCAGCAGAGTTGATGGGGACATTCAGTACTTC
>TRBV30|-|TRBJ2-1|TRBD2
CAFQLAAYNEQFF
TGTGCTTTTCAACTAGCGGCTTACAATGAGCAGTTCTTC
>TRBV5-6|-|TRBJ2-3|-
CASSLTGGVQDTQYF
TGTGCCAGCAGCTTGACGGGCGGGGTGCAAGATACGCAGTATTTT
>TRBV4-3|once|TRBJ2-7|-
CASSHGGGYEQYF
TGCGCCAGCAGCCACGGGGGCGGCTACGAGCAGTACTTC
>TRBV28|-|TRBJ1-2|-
CASSLTGRLYGYTF
TGTGCCAGCAGCCTAACTGGACGGCTCTATGGCTACACCTTC
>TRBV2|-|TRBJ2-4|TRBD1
CASSDSRGPFQYF
TGTGCCAGCAGTGATTCCAGGGGGCCCTTTCAGTACTTC